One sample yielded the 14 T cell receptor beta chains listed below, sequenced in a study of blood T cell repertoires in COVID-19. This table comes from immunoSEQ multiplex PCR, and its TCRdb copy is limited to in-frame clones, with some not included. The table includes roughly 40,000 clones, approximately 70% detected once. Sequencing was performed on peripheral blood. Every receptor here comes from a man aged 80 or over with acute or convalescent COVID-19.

The CDR3 sequence is CASSKGTSGNTGELFF. The CDR3 DNA reads as TGTGCCAGCAGCAAAGGGACTAGCGGGAACACCGGGGAGCTGTTTTTT. The chain uses TRBV7-9 and TRBJ2-2; TRBD2 aligns across 11 bases. The CDR3 extends over 16 amino acids. With 5 bases clipped from V and 1 base from J, the junction kept 3 bases outside the gene matches. The germline V gene encodes CDR1 SEHNR and CDR2 FQNEAQ (reference sequence).

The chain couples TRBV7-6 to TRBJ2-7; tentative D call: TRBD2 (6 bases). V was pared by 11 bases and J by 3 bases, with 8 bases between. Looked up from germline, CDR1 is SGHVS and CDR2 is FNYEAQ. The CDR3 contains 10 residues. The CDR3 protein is CADGSYEQYF. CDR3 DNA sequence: TGTGCCGACGGGAGCTACGAGCAGTACTTC.

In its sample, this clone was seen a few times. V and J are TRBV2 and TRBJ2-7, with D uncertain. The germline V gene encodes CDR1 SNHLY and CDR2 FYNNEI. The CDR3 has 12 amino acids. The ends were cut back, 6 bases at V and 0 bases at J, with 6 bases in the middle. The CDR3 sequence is CASSLISYEQYF. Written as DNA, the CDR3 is TGTGCCAGCAGCTTAATCTCCTACGAGCAGTACTTC.

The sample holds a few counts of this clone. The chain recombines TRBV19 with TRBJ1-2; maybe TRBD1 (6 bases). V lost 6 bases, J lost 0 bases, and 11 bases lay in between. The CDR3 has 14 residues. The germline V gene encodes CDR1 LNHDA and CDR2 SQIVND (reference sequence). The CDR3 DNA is TGTGCCAGTAGGGAGGACAGTACTAACTATGGCTACACCTTC. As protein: CASREDSTNYGYTF.

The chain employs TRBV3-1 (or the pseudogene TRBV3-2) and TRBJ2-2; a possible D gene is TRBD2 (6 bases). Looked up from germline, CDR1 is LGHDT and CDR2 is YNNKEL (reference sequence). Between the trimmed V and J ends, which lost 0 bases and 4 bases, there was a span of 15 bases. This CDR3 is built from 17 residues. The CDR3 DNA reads TGTGCCAGCAGCCAAGAAGCTATCGGGAGCGGCACCGGGGAGCTGTTTTTT. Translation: CASSQEAIGSGTGELFF.

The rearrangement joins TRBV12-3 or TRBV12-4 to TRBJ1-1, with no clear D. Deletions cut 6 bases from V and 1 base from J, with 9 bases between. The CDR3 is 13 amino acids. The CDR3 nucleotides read TGTGCCAGCAGGTTGACATCGAACACTGAAGCTTTCTTT. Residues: CASRLTSNTEAFF.

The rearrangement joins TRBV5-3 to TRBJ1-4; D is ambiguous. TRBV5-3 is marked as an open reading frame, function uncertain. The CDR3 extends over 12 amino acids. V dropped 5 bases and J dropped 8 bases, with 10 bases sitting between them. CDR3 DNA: TGTGCCAGAAGAGTGGAGGGAGAAAAACTGTTTTTT. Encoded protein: CARRVEGEKLFF.

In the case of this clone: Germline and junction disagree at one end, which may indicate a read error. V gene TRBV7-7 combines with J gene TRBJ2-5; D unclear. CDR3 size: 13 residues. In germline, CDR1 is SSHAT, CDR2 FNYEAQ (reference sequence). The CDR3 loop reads CASSPAVPEAQYF. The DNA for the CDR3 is TGTGCTAGCAGCCCTGCGGTCCCAGAGGCCCAGTACTTC.

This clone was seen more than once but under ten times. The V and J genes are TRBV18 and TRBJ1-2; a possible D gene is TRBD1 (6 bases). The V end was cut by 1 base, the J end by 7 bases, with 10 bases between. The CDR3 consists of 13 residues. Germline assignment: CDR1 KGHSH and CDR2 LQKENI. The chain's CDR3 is CASSPLAGAGYTF. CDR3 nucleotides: TGTGCCAGCTCACCACTCGCAGGGGCTGGCTACACCTTC.

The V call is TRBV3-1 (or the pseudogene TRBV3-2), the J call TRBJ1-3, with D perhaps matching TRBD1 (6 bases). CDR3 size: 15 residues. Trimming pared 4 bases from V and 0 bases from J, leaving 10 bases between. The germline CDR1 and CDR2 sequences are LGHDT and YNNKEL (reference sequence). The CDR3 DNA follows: TGTGCCAGCAGCCCTGGGGACAACTCTGGAAACACCATATATTTT. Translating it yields CASSPGDNSGNTIYF.

CDR3 residues: CASSYRDRRGQPQHF. The CDR3 DNA sequence: TGTGCCAGCAGTTACCGGGACAGAAGGGGTCAGCCCCAGCATTTT. The V gene is TRBV5-4, the J gene TRBJ1-5, with TRBD1 identical over 7 bases. CDR3 length: 15 residues. CDR1 SGHNT and CDR2 YYREEE come from the germline V gene (reference sequence). With 5 bases clipped from V and 6 bases from J, the junction kept 11 bases outside the gene matches.

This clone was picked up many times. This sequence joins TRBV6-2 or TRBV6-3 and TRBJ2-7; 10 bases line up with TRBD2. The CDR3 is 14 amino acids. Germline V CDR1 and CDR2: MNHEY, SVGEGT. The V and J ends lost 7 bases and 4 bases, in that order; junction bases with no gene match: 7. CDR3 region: CASIPSGRRYEQYF. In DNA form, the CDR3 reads TGTGCCAGCATCCCTAGCGGGAGACGGTACGAGCAGTACTTC.

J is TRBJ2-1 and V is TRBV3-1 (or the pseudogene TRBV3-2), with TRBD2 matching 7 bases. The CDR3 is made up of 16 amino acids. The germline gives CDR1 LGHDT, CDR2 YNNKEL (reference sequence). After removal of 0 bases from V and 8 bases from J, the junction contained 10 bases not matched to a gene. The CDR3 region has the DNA TGTGCCAGCAGCCAAGAAACAGCGGGAAGGATGGATGAGCAGTTCTTC. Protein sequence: CASSQETAGRMDEQFF.

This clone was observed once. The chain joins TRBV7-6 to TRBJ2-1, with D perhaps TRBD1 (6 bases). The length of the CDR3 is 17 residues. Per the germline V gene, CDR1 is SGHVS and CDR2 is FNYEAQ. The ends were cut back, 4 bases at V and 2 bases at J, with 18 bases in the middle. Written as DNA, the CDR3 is TGTGCCAGCAGCTCTCTAAACAGGGTAACGGCCTACAATGAGCAGTTCTTC. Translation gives CASSSLNRVTAYNEQFF.